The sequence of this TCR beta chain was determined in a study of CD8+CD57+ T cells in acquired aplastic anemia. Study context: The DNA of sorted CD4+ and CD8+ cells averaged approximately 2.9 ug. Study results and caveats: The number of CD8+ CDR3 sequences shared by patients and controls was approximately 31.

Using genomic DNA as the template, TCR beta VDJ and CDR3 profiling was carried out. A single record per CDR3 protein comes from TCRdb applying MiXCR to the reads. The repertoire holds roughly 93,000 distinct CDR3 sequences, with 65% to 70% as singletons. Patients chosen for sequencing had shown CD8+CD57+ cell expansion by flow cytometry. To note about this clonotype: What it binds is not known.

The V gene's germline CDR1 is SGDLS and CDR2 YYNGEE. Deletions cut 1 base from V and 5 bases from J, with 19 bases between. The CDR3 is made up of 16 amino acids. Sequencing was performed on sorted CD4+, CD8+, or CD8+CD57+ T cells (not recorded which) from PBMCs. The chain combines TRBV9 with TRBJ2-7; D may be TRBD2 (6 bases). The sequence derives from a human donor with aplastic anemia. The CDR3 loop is CASSVYGRGAVDEQYF. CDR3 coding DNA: TGTGCCAGCAGCGTATACGGGAGAGGGGCTGTAGACGAGCAGTACTTC.